The 2 T cell receptor beta chains below all came from one sample that was sequenced in a study of kidney transplant recipient with SARS-CoV-2 infection. TCRdb analysed the reads with MiXCR anew, one entry per CDR3 protein. The table shows roughly 230,000 distinct CDR3 sequences, with around 28% occurring only once. The material was a blood sample, obtained at baseline and on day 111 from a kidney transplant recipient. The source is a male patient between 25 and 40 years old who had COVID-19 and was a kidney transplant recipient. Certain T cells may be donor cells from the graft.

Worth noting for this clonotype: A much larger clonotype is one base distant, so this may be a read error. V and J are TRBV9 and TRBJ1-1; D is unresolved. The ends were cut back, 5 bases at V and 8 bases at J, with 13 bases in the middle. In germline, CDR1 is SGDLS, CDR2 YYNGEE. This CDR3 contains 12 residues. Written as DNA, the CDR3 is TGTGCCAGCAGTCTCGACGCCGGAGAAGCTTTCTTT. This codes for CASSLDAGEAFF.

This clonotype was recorded at least ten times. The V gene is TRBV3-2, the J gene TRBJ2-1. TRBV3-2 is classified as a pseudogene. CDR3 length: 11 amino acids. The CDR3 protein is CASSRENEQFF. The CDR3 DNA reads as TGTGCCAGCAGTAGAGAAAATGAGCAGTTCTTC.